Below, one T cell receptor beta chain is given with its context. The antigen it recognizes is unknown. Base-call qualities are not available, and no considerably larger clone is one nucleotide away. The sample is drawn from a study of identical twins (dated by TCRdb to the mid-2010s). Context from the whole study: TCR alpha and beta repertoires from monozygotic twins, unrelated adults of various ages and cord blood were deep-sequenced to test whether fetal clonotypes persist. Replicate twin experiments were performed at different times using different library preparation protocols to rule out contamination. The research as a whole found: Out-of-frame TCR alpha sequences shared between twins showed an excess of low generation-probability sequences compared with coincidental sharing between unrelated individuals. Invariant T cells such as MAIT and iNKT could partly confound zero-insertion analyses, though diverse VJ usage argued against this for most clonotypes. Fewer insertions were carried by abundant cord blood beta clonotypes, a similar but weaker trend appeared in young adult naive repertoires, and no such trend appeared in memory repertoires. Because the same donors could not be followed over many years, conclusions were based on cross-sectional statistical analysis. Out-of-frame TCR alpha sharing in monozygotic twins was systematically underestimated by recombination models, whereas sharing between unrelated individuals was in agreement with the recombination models. In beta out-of-frame sequences, excess twin sharing was weaker, because having fewer shared sequences lowered the signal-to-noise ratio.

Only healthy Caucasian donors were included. The twin cohort consisted of three pairs of female monozygotic twins, all aged roughly 18 to 29 years. Positive isolation kits from Invitrogen were used to isolate CD4+ and CD8+ T cell populations. The library was built by means of 5' RACE. This sample was sequenced with an Illumina HiSeq 2000. A universal primer binding site was added through template switching, and the final cDNA carried a unique molecular identifier so that TCR cDNA molecules could be counted accurately. First-strand cDNA for TCR alpha and beta chains was synthesized from specific primers in the conserved constant-segment region. To control for contamination, each cDNA library was double barcoded with a SMART-Mk sample barcode plus Illumina barcodes. TruSeq adapter sequences along with Illumina sample barcodes were introduced in two successive PCR steps. The TCR alpha and beta cDNA libraries were sequenced on the Illumina HiSeq platform using custom primers. In the authors' own workflow: Unique molecular identifiers were extracted from raw reads with MiGEC, and CDR3 positions were determined with MiXCR. For each individual, recombination models were inferred using an EM algorithm with the repgenHMM and IGoR tools. Shared clonotypes were analyzed with the tcR package in R, and sharing was normalized by the product of cloneset sizes. To study raw recombination free of thymic and clonal selection effects, out-of-frame nonproductive sequences were analyzed. TCRdb's own reprocessing of the public reads used fastp at Q25 and MiXCR and kept productive beta chains. A single entry per CDR3 protein holds the most common genes and DNA from its merged rows. The V and J calls were not made by the authors but by TCRdb's processing. This sample gives roughly 260,000 distinct CDR3 sequences in total; 7% to 8.5% of them show up just once. The ten biggest clones cover more than 5% of the sample.

V is pruned by 4 bases and J by 3 bases, leaving 13 bases of the junction without a gene match. The CDR3 contains 17 residues, cysteine and phenylalanine counted. The sequence is cut down to CDR3 DNA, 51 bases in frame from base 1. Per the germline V gene, MNHEY is the CDR1 and SVGAGI is the CDR2. This sample also belongs to another study, concerning yellow fever vaccine responses in identical twins. As that second paper reports: The T cell response to vaccination in identical twins was reported by the authors to appear partly convergent and partly personalized. In the study, vaccine-responding T cell clones were precisely tracked in identical twins.

The sequence is built from TRBV6-5 and TRBJ1-1, and TRBD1 aligns with 8 junction nucleotides. The sequence was obtained from a woman in her late teens or twenties in good health. Sequences were obtained from CD8+ T cells sorted from blood. This receptor carries the CDR3 CASSWEGTGDRYTEAFF. The nucleotide sequence is given as TGTGCCAGCAGTTGGGAGGGGACAGGCGATCGGTACACTGAAGCTTTCTTT.